One and the same sample provided the 25 T cell receptor beta chains below, sequenced in a study of human T cells and chemical hapten exposure. The study extracted total RNA from unfractionated whole blood. Attachment of unique molecular identifiers to individual cDNA molecules was performed in the library. TCRdb recomputed calls from the reads with MiXCR, one row per CDR3 protein. The sample comprises about 120,000 distinct CDR3 sequences, less than 10% of which are singletons, and approximately 1.4% rests with the top ten. Material: whole blood. All receptors come from a human donor in good health. Some clones in this sample may be carry-over from other donors' samples.

This clonotype was recorded at least ten times. The chain employs TRBV20-1 and TRBJ1-4; a weak D match, TRBD1 (5 bases). Trimming stripped 5 bases from V and 3 bases from J, with 13 bases between. Germline CDR1 reads DFQATT; CDR2 reads SNEGSKA (reference sequence). The CDR3 runs 14 residues. The CDR3 region is CSASPTASNEKLFF. The CDR3 DNA reads as TGCAGTGCTTCACCGACAGCATCTAATGAAAAACTGTTTTTT.

In this sample, this clonotype turned up many times. The chain recombines TRBV7-9 with TRBJ1-1; 9 nucleotides match TRBD1. With V trimmed by 6 bases and J by 4 bases, 9 bases remained unmatched. CDR1 and CDR2 from the germline V gene are SEHNR and FQNEAQ (reference sequence). The CDR3 totals 15 residues. CDR3 residues: CASRRTGEGSTEAFF. CDR3 coding DNA: TGTGCCAGCAGACGGACAGGGGAGGGAAGCACTGAAGCTTTCTTT. Full variable domain (rest looked up from reference TRBV7-9 and TRBJ1-1): DTGVSQNPRHKITKRGQNVTFRCDPISEHNRLYWYRQTLGQGPEFLTYFQNEAQLEKSRLLSDRFSAERPKGSFSTLEIQRTEQGDSAMYLCASRRTGEGSTEAFFGQGTRLTVV.

The chain joins TRBV7-2 to TRBJ2-5, with D unclear. V was cut by 2 bases and J by 4 bases, with 8 bases left in between. The CDR3 totals 13 residues. The germline V gene encodes CDR1 SGHTA and CDR2 FQGNSA. CDR3 sequence (DNA): TGTGCCAGCAGCTTAAACAGCCCAGAGACCCAGTACTTC. This sequence encodes CASSLNSPETQYF.

This clonotype was found a few times. The chain recombines TRBV7-9 with TRBJ1-2, with TRBD1 identical over 7 bases. Trimming at V came to 0 bases and at J to 0 bases, leaving 16 bases not matched to a gene. Germline CDR1 SEHNR, CDR2 FQNEAQ (reference sequence). The CDR3 is made up of 20 amino acids. CDR3 region: CASSLAPRSGQSPPNYGYTF. The CDR3 DNA is TGTGCCAGCAGCTTAGCGCCAAGATCGGGACAGTCTCCACCTAACTATGGCTACACCTTC. Full variable domain (missing parts from reference TRBV7-9 and TRBJ1-2): DTGVSQNPRHKITKRGQNVTFRCDPISEHNRLYWYRQTLGQGPEFLTYFQNEAQLEKSRLLSDRFSAERPKGSFSTLEIQRTEQGDSAMYLCASSLAPRSGQSPPNYGYTFGSGTRLTVV.

V and J are TRBV2 and TRBJ2-2; 9 bases agree with TRBD2. Germline CDR1 SNHLY, CDR2 FYNNEI. This CDR3 is built from 14 residues. V dropped 8 bases and J dropped 5; count of bases not matched to a gene: 6. CDR3 in DNA: TGTGCCAGCCAGACTAGCGGCGATACCGGGGAGCTGTTTTTT. Protein: CASQTSGDTGELFF.

This clonotype occurred a few times. V is TRBV10-3 and J is TRBJ1-2, with D maybe TRBD1 (6 bases). The CDR3 is 15 residues long. Trimming stripped 6 bases from V and 3 bases from J, with 17 bases between. The V gene's germline CDR1 is ENHRY and CDR2 SYGVKD. CDR3 sequence: CAIRPDSYSDYGYTF. In DNA, the CDR3 is TGTGCCATCAGGCCGGACAGCTACTCAGACTATGGCTACACCTTC.

Many counts were recorded for this clonotype. This CDR3 reads CASSYSIGGNTEAFF. The CDR3 DNA sequence: TGTGCCAGCAGTTACTCTATAGGAGGGAACACTGAAGCTTTCTTT. The V and J genes are TRBV6-6 and TRBJ1-1, with D uncertain. This CDR3 has 15 amino acids. The ends were cut back, 0 bases at V and 1 base at J, with 9 bases in the middle. Germline CDR1 MNHNY, CDR2 SVGAGI (reference sequence).

This clonotype has only a few counts. This chain links TRBV10-2 with TRBJ2-7, with D tentatively TRBD2 (5 bases). V gave up 10 bases and J gave up 6 bases, with 13 bases separating them. The V gene's germline CDR1 is WSHSY and CDR2 SAAADI. The CDR3 is 11 amino acids. In nucleotides, the CDR3 is TGCGCCACCGCGGCCGGAGGCGAGCAGTACTTC. It specifies CATAAGGEQYF.

This clonotype turned up a few times. With a much larger clone just one base away, this may be a read error. The chain combines TRBV7-8 with TRBJ1-1, with D maybe TRBD1 (6 bases). Trimming removed 1 base from V and 3 bases from J, with 6 bases in between. The CDR3 is 13 amino acids. Germline loops: CDR1 SGHVS, CDR2 FQNEAQ. DNA for the CDR3: TGTGCCAGCAGCTTAGACAGGGACACTGAAGCTTTCTTT. Residues: CASSLDRDTEAFF.

This clonotype was observed many times. V and J are TRBV6-1 and TRBJ1-6; D uncertain. V lost 4 bases and J lost 2, with 9 bases in between. The CDR3 loop spans 15 amino acids. Germline lookup yields CDR1 MNHNS and CDR2 SASEGT. DNA for the CDR3: TGTGCCAGCAGTGTATCAGGCCCCTATAATTCACCCCTCCACTTT. Translation gives CASSVSGPYNSPLHF.

This clonotype occurred a few times. This chain connects TRBV20-1 to TRBJ1-5; D is perhaps TRBD1 (6 bases). CDR1 and CDR2 from the germline V gene are DFQATT and SNEGSKA (reference sequence). Trimming pared 2 bases from V and 2 bases from J, leaving 19 bases between. This CDR3 comprises 17 residues. The chain's CDR3 is CSARSADRPRGNQPQHF. The CDR3 nucleotides are TGCAGTGCTAGATCGGCCGACAGGCCCCGAGGCAATCAGCCCCAGCATTTT.

This clonotype was seen at least ten times. The chain links TRBV3-1 to TRBJ1-4; D is undetermined. Germline values: CDR1 LGHDT, CDR2 YNNKEL (reference sequence). V was trimmed by 3 bases and J by 0 bases, leaving 5 bases between them. The CDR3 extends over 14 amino acids. The CDR3 DNA reads TGTGCCAGCAGCCACACAGCAACTAATGAAAAACTGTTTTTT. This codes for CASSHTATNEKLFF.

About this clonotype: A much larger clone lies one base from this, so it may be a read error. The chain employs TRBV6-6 and TRBJ1-1; no clear D gene. Germline CDR1 and CDR2: MNHNY and SVGAGI (reference sequence). V was shortened by 8 bases and J by 0 bases, with 10 bases between the two germline ends. The CDR3 length is 13 residues. CDR3 sequence (DNA): TGTGCCAGCGAACGTGCTTTGAACACTGAAGCTTTCTTT. Protein product: CASERALNTEAFF.

This clonotype was found many times. V gene TRBV9 combines with J gene TRBJ1-4, with no clear D. Germline values: CDR1 SGDLS, CDR2 YYNGEE. V was clipped by 1 base and J by 0 bases, with 4 bases between them. This CDR3 region has 14 residues. The CDR3 sequence is CASSVQPTNEKLFF. Here the CDR3 DNA reads TGTGCCAGCAGCGTACAGCCAACTAATGAAAAACTGTTTTTT.

This clonotype came up a few times. The chain recombines TRBV5-1 with TRBJ1-1; D possibly corresponds to TRBD1 (5 bases). Germline loops: CDR1 SGHRS, CDR2 YFSETQ. V lost 0 bases, J lost 8 bases, and 17 bases lay in between. The CDR3 runs 15 residues. The CDR3 sequence is CASSLASSTGDEAFF. The CDR3 nucleotides read TGCGCCAGCAGCTTGGCTTCGTCTACTGGGGACGAAGCTTTCTTT.

The chain combines TRBV4-1 with TRBJ1-1; 8 nucleotides agree with TRBD1. V lost 2 bases and J lost 0; bases outside the gene matches: 8. CDR3 size: 17 residues. Germline assignment: CDR1 MGHRA and CDR2 YSYEKL. CDR3: CASSQPTGGRLNTEAFF. DNA for the CDR3: TGCGCCAGCAGCCAACCTACAGGGGGTCGCCTGAACACTGAAGCTTTCTTT.

A few counts support this clonotype. CDR3 sequence reads: CASSQIQGWHEQYF. CDR3 sequence (DNA): TGCGCCAGCAGCCAAATACAGGGGTGGCACGAGCAGTACTTC. The chain employs TRBV4-1 and TRBJ2-7; TRBD1 matches 7 bases. The CDR3 is 14 residues long. Germline V gives CDR1 MGHRA, CDR2 YSYEKL. V shed 2 bases and J 5 bases; nucleotides not matched to a gene: 6.

This clonotype occurred many times. V is TRBV4-3 and J is TRBJ1-6, with TRBD1 matching 8 bases. Germline CDR1 LGHNA, CDR2 YSLEER. The CDR3 totals 15 residues. Losses at the gene ends were 2 bases for V and 10 bases for J; bases not matched to a gene: 7. The CDR3 loop is CASSQPGQGDSPLHF. The CDR3 nucleotides are TGCGCCAGCAGCCAACCTGGACAGGGAGACTCACCCCTCCACTTT.

This clonotype has at least ten counts. V and J are TRBV20-1 and TRBJ1-4; no definite D call. CDR1 and CDR2 (germline): DFQATT, SNEGSKA (reference sequence). V gave up 5 bases and J gave up 0 bases, with 10 bases separating them. The CDR3 has 14 residues. CDR3 in amino acids: CSAPRASTNEKLFF. The CDR3 DNA follows: TGCAGTGCTCCCCGGGCATCAACTAATGAAAAACTGTTTTTT.

This clonotype showed up many times. The chain links TRBV20-1 to TRBJ1-6; 10 nucleotides align to TRBD1. V lost 0 bases to trimming and J lost 4 bases; unmatched junction nucleotides: 3. The CDR3 has 16 amino acids. The germline gives CDR1 DFQATT, CDR2 SNEGSKA (reference sequence). CDR3 nucleotide sequence: TGCAGTGCTAGAGATCGGGACAGGGGATATAATTCACCCCTCCACTTT. Its protein is CSARDRDRGYNSPLHF.

This clonotype has a count of ten or more. J is TRBJ1-6 and V is TRBV4-3; possibly TRBD1 for D (5 bases). Germline CDR1 and CDR2: LGHNA and YSLEER. The CDR3 totals 15 residues. V gave up 1 base and J gave up 7 bases, with 11 bases separating them. Here the CDR3 reads CASSQVGPLNSPLHF. CDR3 DNA sequence: TGCGCCAGCAGCCAAGTGGGGCCCTTGAATTCACCCCTCCACTTT.

This clonotype was counted only a few times. The rearrangement uses TRBV12-3 or TRBV12-4 and TRBJ1-2; D is unresolved. Trimming shortened V by 7 bases and J by 2 bases, and 8 bases separated the two germline ends. There are 12 residues in the CDR3. This chain's CDR3 is CASNRENYGYTF. Here the CDR3 DNA reads TGTGCCAGCAATCGCGAGAACTATGGCTACACCTTC.

V and J are TRBV6-5 and TRBJ1-5; maybe TRBD1 (5 bases). Trimming took off 2 bases at V and 3 bases at J, with 8 bases between the two ends. Germline assignment: CDR1 MNHEY and CDR2 SVGAGI. The CDR3 totals 14 residues. CDR3 sequence: CASSYDRFNQPQHF. The CDR3, as DNA: TGTGCCAGCAGTTACGACAGATTCAATCAGCCCCAGCATTTT.

V and J are TRBV27 and TRBJ2-1; 9 bases are a match to TRBD1. In germline, CDR1 is MNHEY, CDR2 SMNVEV (reference sequence). This CDR3 contains 13 residues. The junction had 6 bases not matched to a gene; V was cut back by 6 bases and J by 9 bases. The CDR3 region is CASREQGAGEQFF. In DNA, the CDR3 is TGTGCCAGCAGAGAACAGGGGGCGGGTGAGCAGTTCTTC.

The V and J genes are TRBV5-1 and TRBJ2-2; 11 nucleotides align to TRBD2. The CDR3 is made up of 16 amino acids. The germline V gene encodes CDR1 SGHRS and CDR2 YFSETQ. Trimming cost V 6 bases and J 1 base; bases outside gene matches: 5. CDR3 sequence (DNA): TGCGCCAGCAAGGAGGGGACTAGCGGGAACACCGGGGAGCTGTTTTTT. Its protein product is CASKEGTSGNTGELFF.